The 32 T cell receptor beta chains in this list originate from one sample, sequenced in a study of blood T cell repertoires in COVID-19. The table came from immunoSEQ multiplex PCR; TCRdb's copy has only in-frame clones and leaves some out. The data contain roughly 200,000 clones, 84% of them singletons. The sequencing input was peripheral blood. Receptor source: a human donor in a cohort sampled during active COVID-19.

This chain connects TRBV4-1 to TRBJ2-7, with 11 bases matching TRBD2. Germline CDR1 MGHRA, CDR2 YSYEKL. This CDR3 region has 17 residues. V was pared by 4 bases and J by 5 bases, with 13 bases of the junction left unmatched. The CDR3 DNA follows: TGCGCCAGCAGCCCCAAAACCTTAGCGGGAGGGCGGGACGAGCAGTACTTC. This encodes CASSPKTLAGGRDEQYF.

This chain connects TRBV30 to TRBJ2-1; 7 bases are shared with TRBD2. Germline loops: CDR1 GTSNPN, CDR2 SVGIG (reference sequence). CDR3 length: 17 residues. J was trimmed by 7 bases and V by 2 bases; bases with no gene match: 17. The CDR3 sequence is CAWSRSLGTPGGNEQFF. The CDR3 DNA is TGTGCCTGGAGTCGGAGTTTGGGGACCCCCGGGGGGAATGAGCAGTTCTTC.

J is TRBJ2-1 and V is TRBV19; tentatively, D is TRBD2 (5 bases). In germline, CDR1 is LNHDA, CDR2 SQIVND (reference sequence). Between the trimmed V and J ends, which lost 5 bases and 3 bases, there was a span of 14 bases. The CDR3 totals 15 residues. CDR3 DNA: TGTGCCAGTAGTTTTGAGGGAGAGGTCTACAATGAGCAGTTCTTC. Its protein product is CASSFEGEVYNEQFF.

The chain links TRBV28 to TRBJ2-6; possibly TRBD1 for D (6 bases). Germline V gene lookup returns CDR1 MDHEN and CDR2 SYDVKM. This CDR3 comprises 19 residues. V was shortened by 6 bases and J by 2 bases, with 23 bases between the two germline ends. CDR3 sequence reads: CASSLFGGLGQTGANVLTF. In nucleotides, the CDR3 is TGTGCCAGCAGCCTGTTTGGGGGCCTCGGACAGACTGGGGCCAACGTCCTGACTTTC.

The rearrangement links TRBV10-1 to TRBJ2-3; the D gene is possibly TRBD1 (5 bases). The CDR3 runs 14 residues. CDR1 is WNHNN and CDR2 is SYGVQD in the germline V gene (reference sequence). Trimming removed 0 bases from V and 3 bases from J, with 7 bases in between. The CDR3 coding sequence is TGCGCCAGCAGTGAGTCAGGGGCTACAGATACGCAGTATTTT. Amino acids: CASSESGATDTQYF.

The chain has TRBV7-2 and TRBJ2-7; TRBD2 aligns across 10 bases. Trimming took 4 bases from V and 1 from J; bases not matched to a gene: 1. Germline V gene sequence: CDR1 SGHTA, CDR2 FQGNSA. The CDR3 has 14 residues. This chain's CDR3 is CASSSTSGSYEQYF. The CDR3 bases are TGTGCCAGCAGCTCGACTAGCGGGTCCTACGAGCAGTACTTC.

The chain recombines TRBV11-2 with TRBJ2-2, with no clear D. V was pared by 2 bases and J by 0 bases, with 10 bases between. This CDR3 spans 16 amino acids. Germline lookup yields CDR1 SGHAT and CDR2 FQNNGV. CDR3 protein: CASSLTDGANTGELFF. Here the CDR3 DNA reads TGTGCCAGCAGCTTAACGGATGGAGCGAACACCGGGGAGCTGTTTTTT.

This chain's CDR3 is CASSILAGTDTQYF. CDR3 nucleotides: TGTGCCAGTAGTATCCTAGCGGGCACAGATACGCAGTATTTT. The chain has TRBV19 and TRBJ2-3; 7 positions agree with TRBD2. Looked up from germline, CDR1 is LNHDA and CDR2 is SQIVND (reference sequence). The length of the CDR3 is 14 residues. The J segment lost 1 base and the V segment lost 3 bases, leaving 1 base of the junction unmatched.

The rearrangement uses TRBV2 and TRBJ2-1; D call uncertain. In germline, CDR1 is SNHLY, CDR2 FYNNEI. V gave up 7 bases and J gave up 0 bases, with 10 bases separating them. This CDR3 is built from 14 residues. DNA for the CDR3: TGTGCCAGCATGCGAAGAGGCTCCTACAATGAGCAGTTCTTC. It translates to CASMRRGSYNEQFF. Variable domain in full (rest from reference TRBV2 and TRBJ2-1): EPEVTQTPSHQVTQMGQEVILRCVPISNHLYFYWYRQILGQKVEFLVSFYNNEISEKSEIFDDQFSVERPDGSNFTLKIRSTKLEDSAMYFCASMRRGSYNEQFFGPGTRLTVL.

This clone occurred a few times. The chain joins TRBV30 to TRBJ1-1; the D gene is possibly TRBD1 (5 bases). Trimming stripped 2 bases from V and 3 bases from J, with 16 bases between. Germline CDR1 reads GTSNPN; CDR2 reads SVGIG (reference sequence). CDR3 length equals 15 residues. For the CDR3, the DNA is TGTGCCTGGAGTACTCCTGACAGAGAATACACTGAAGCTTTCTTT. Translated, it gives CAWSTPDREYTEAFF.

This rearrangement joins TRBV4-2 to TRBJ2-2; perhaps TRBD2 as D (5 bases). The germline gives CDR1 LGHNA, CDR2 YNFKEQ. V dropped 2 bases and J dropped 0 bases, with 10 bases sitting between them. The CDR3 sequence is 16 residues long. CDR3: CASSQRLHANTGELFF. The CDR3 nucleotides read TGTGCCAGCAGCCAACGACTACATGCGAACACCGGGGAGCTGTTTTTT.

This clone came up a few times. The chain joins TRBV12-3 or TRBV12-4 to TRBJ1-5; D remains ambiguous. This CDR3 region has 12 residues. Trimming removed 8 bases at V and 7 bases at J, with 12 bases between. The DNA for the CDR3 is TGTGCCAGCGGTGGGAGACGCCAGCCCCAGCATTTT. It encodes CASGGRRQPQHF.

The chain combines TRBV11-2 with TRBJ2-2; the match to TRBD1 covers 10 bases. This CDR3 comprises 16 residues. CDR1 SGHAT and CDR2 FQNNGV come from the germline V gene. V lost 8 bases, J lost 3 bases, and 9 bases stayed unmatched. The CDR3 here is CASPLSGTGDTGELFF. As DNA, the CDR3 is TGTGCCAGCCCTCTTTCCGGGACAGGGGACACCGGGGAGCTGTTTTTT.

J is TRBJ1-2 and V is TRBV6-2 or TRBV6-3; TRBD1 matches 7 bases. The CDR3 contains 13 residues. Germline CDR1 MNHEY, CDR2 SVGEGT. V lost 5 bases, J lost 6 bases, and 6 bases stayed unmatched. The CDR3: CASSRDRENGYTF. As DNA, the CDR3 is TGTGCCAGCAGTCGAGACAGGGAGAATGGCTACACCTTC.

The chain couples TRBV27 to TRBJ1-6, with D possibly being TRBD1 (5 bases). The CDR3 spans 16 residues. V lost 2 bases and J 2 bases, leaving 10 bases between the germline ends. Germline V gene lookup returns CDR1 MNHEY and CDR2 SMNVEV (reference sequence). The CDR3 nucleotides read TGTGCCAGCAGTTTACTGGGGGAGGCCTATAATTCACCCCTCCACTTT. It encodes CASSLLGEAYNSPLHF.

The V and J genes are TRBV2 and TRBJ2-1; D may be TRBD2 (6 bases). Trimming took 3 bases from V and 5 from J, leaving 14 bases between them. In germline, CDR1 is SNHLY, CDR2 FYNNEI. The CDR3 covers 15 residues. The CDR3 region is CASSELSGPNNEQFF. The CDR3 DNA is TGTGCCAGCAGTGAGCTTAGCGGCCCCAACAATGAGCAGTTCTTC. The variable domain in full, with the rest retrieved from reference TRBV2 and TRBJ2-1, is EPEVTQTPSHQVTQMGQEVILRCVPISNHLYFYWYRQILGQKVEFLVSFYNNEISEKSEIFDDQFSVERPDGSNFTLKIRSTKLEDSAMYFCASSELSGPNNEQFFGPGTRLTVL.

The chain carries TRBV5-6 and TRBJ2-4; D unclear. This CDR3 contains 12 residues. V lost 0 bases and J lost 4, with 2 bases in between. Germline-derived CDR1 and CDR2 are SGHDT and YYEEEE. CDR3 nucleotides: TGTGCCAGCAGCTTGGCGAAAAACATTCAGTACTTC. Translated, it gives CASSLAKNIQYF.

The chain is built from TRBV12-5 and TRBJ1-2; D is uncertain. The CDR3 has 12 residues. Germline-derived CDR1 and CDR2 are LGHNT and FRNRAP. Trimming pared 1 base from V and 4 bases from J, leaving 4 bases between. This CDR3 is CASGLDSYGYTF. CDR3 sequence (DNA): TGTGCTAGTGGTTTGGACAGCTATGGCTACACCTTC.

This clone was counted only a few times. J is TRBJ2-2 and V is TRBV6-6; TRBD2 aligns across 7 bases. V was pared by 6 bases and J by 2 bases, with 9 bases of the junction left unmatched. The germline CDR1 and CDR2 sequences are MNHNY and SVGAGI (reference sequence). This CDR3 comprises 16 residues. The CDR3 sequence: CASSLRGGSNTGELFF. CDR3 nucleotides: TGTGCCAGCAGCCTACGGGGCGGGAGCAACACCGGGGAGCTGTTTTTT.

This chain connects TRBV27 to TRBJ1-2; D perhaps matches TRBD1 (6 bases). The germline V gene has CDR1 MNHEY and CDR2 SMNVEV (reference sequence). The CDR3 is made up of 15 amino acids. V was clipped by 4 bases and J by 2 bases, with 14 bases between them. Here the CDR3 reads CASSSNVGQNYGYTF. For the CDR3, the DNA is TGTGCCAGCAGTTCGAACGTAGGACAGAACTATGGCTACACCTTC.

CDR3: CASSYTSPTDTQYF. CDR3 DNA: TGTGCCAGCAGTTACACTAGCCCCACAGATACGCAGTATTTT. The chain joins TRBV6-5 to TRBJ2-3; possible D gene TRBD2, 6 bases. Germline CDR1 MNHEY, CDR2 SVGAGI. V shed 2 bases and J shed 2 bases, with 8 bases lying between them. The CDR3 is 14 amino acids.

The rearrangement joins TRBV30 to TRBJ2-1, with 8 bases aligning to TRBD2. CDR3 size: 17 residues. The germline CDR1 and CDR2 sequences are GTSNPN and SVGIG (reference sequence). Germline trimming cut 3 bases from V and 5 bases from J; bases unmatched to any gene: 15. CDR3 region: CAWSLNLLLAADNEQFF. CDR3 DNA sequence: TGTGCCTGGAGCCTAAACCTCCTACTAGCGGCAGACAATGAGCAGTTCTTC. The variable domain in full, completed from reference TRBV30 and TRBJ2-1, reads SQTIHQWPATLVQPVGSPLSLECTVEGTSNPNLYWYRQAAGRGLQLLFYSVGIGQISSEVPQNLSASRPQDRQFILSSKKLLLSDSGFYLCAWSLNLLLAADNEQFFGPGTRLTVL.

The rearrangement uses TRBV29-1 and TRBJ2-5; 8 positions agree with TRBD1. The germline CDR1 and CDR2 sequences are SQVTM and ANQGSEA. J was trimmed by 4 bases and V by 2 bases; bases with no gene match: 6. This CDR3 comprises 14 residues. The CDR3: CSVEFLGQGETQYF. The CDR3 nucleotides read TGCAGCGTTGAATTTTTAGGACAGGGAGAGACCCAGTACTTC.

Here the CDR3 DNA reads TGTGCCAGCAGCGTAAACTGGAGGGTGGGCCAAGAGACCCAGTACTTC. Translating it yields CASSVNWRVGQETQYF. The chain is built from TRBV9 and TRBJ2-5; possible D gene TRBD2, 6 bases. The length of the CDR3 is 16 residues. Germline V gives CDR1 SGDLS, CDR2 YYNGEE. V was pared by 1 base and J by 1 base, with 14 bases between.

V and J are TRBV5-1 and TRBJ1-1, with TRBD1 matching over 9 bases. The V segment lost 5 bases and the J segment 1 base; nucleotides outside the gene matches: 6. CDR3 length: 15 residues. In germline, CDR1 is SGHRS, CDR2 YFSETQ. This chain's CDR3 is CASRLTTGGNTEAFF. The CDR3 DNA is TGCGCCAGCAGACTGACGACAGGGGGGAACACTGAAGCTTTCTTT.

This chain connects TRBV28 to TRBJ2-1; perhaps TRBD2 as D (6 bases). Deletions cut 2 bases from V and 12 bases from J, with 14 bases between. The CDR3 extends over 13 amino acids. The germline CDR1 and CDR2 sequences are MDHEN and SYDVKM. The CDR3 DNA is TGTGCCAGCAGTTTAGGGGAGGTGAGAAGGCAGTTCTTC. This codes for CASSLGEVRRQFF.

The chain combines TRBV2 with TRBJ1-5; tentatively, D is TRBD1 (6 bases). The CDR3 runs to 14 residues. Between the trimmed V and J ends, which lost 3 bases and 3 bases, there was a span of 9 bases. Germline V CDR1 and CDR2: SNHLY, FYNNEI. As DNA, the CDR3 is TGTGCCAGCAGTGACAGGGGTAACAATCAGCCCCAGCATTTT. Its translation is CASSDRGNNQPQHF.

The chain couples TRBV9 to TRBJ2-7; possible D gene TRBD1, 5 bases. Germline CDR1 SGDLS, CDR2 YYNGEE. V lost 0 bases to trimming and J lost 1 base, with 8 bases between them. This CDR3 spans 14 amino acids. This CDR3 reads CASSVGAGSYEQYF. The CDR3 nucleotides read TGTGCCAGCAGCGTAGGCGCAGGGTCCTACGAGCAGTACTTC.

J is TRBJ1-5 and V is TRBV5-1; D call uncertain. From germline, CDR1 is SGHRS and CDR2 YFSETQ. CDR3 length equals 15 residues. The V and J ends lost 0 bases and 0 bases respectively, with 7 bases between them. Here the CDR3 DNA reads TGCGCCAGCAGCTTGGGGCAGGCTAGCAATCAGCCCCAGCATTTT. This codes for CASSLGQASNQPQHF.

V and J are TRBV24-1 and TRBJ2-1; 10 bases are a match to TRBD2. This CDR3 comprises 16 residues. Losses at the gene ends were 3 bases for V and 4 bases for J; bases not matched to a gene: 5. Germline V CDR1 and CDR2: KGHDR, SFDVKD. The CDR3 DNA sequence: TGTGCCACCAGTGATGGAGGACTAGCGGTTTACAATGAGCAGTTCTTC. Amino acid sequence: CATSDGGLAVYNEQFF.

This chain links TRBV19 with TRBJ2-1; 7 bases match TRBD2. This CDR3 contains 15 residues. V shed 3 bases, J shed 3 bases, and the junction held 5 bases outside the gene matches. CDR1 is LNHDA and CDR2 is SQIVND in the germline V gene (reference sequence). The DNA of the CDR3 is TGTGCCAGTAGTATCAGGACTAGTGACTACAATGAGCAGTTCTTC. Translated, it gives CASSIRTSDYNEQFF.

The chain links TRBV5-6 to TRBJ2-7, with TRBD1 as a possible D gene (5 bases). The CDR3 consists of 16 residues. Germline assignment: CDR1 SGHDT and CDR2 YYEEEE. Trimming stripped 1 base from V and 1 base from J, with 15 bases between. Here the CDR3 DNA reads TGTGCCAGCAGCTTGTACGCATTGACAGCTTCCTACGAGCAGTACTTC. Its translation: CASSLYALTASYEQYF.